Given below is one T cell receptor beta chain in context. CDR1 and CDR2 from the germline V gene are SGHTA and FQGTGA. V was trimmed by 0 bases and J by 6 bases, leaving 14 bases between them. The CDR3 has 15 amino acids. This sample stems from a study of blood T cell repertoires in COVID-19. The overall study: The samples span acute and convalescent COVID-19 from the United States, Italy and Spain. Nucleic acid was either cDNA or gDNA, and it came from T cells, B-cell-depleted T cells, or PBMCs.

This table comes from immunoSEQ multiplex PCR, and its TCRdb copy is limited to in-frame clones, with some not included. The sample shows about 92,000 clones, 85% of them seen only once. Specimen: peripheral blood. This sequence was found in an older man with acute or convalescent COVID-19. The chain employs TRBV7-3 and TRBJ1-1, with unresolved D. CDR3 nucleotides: TGTGCCAGCAGCTTAACAACCGCGGGCAAGTCTGAAGCTTTCTTT. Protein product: CASSLTTAGKSEAFF.